This passage covers 21 T cell receptor beta chains from one sample sequenced in a study of Graves' ophthalmopathy and Graves' hyperthyroidism. The authors amplified TCR beta CDR3 regions from RNA transcripts. HTBI-primed first-round RT-PCR preceded second-round multiplex PCR. TCRdb reanalysed the multiplex PCR reads using MiXCR and keeps one entry per CDR3 protein. This table holds around 470,000 distinct CDR3 sequences, around 14% found once. Sequences were obtained from blood. All receptors derive from a woman in her 30s with Graves' ophthalmopathy.

This clonotype was recorded a few times. The rearrangement links TRBV5-1 to TRBJ2-7; D possibly corresponds to TRBD2 (5 bases). Germline V gives CDR1 SGHRS, CDR2 YFSETQ. This CDR3 region has 16 residues. V was shortened by 4 bases and J by 5 bases, with 22 bases between the two germline ends. The CDR3 DNA reads TGCGCCAGCAGCCCGGAGGTAAATAGAGTAGTAGACGAGCAGTACTTC. Encoded protein: CASSPEVNRVVDEQYF.

This clonotype was detected ten times or more. The V call is TRBV12-3 or TRBV12-4, the J call TRBJ1-5; weak D call: TRBD1 (5 bases). The CDR3 runs 15 residues. Deletions cut 6 bases from V and 3 bases from J, with 15 bases between. Written as DNA, the CDR3 is TGTGCCAGCAGCCCACGGGGGGGGTCCAATCAGCCCCAGCATTTT. Protein: CASSPRGGSNQPQHF.

The sample holds many counts of this clonotype. The chain combines TRBV11-2 with TRBJ2-7, with TRBD2 identical over 12 bases. Germline V gene data show CDR1 as SGHAT and CDR2 as FQNNGV. The CDR3 sequence is 19 residues long. V was clipped by 5 bases and J by 1 base; unmatched bases: 15. CDR3 region: CASSLQGAGLAGGSYEQYF. CDR3 bases: TGTGCCAGCAGCCTTCAGGGGGCAGGGCTAGCGGGAGGGTCCTACGAGCAGTACTTC.

This clonotype was detected ten times or more. The V and J genes are TRBV20-1 and TRBJ2-5; D is possibly TRBD1 or TRBD2 (5 bases each). Germline loops: CDR1 DFQATT, CDR2 SNEGSKA (reference sequence). V gave up 6 bases and J gave up 2 bases, with 16 bases separating them. The CDR3 consists of 14 residues. DNA for the CDR3: TGCAGTGCCACTCCCGGGACCAAGCAAGAGACCCAGTACTTC. It is translated as CSATPGTKQETQYF.

This clonotype has only a few counts. In DNA, the CDR3 is TGTGCCAGCAGCTTAGTTTGGGGGTTTGGAAACACCATATATTTT. Protein product: CASSLVWGFGNTIYF. The chain combines TRBV7-2 with TRBJ1-3; tentative D call: TRBD1 (5 bases). V was shortened by 1 base and J by 3 bases, with 10 bases between the two germline ends. Per the germline V gene, CDR1 is SGHTA and CDR2 is FQGNSA. This CDR3 contains 15 residues.

This clonotype was observed at least ten times. The V gene is TRBV29-1, the J gene TRBJ1-1; 8 bases align to TRBD1. The CDR3 covers 11 residues. With V trimmed by 5 bases and J by 8 bases, 4 bases remained unmatched. Germline CDR1 reads SQVTM; CDR2 reads ANQGSEA. This CDR3 is CSVPGGGEAFF. Here the CDR3 DNA reads TGCAGCGTTCCAGGGGGCGGAGAAGCTTTCTTT.

The chain is built from TRBV12-5 and TRBJ1-3, with 10 nucleotides matching TRBD1. V was pared by 5 bases and J by 3 bases, with 10 bases of the junction left unmatched. The germline CDR1 and CDR2 sequences are LGHNT and FRNRAP. The CDR3 is made up of 17 amino acids. The CDR3 coding sequence is TGTGCTAGTGGTAACGCTCCGGGACAGGGGAGTGGAAACACCATATATTTT. Translated, it gives CASGNAPGQGSGNTIYF.

As to this clonotype: A read error may be the cause here, since a much bigger clone is one base away. The chain is built from TRBV6-5 and TRBJ2-7; D is unclear. The CDR3 totals 14 residues. Germline V CDR1 and CDR2: MNHEY, SVGAGI. CDR3 coding DNA: TGTGCCAGCAGTTACTCGAGGCAGTCCTACGAGCAGCACTTC. Its protein product is CASSYSRQSYEQHF.

This clonotype was seen repeatedly, ten times or more. The chain combines TRBV28 with TRBJ2-5; D not certain. Trimming took off 8 bases at V and 5 bases at J, with 12 bases between the two ends. The germline V gene has CDR1 MDHEN and CDR2 SYDVKM. The CDR3 totals 12 residues. The CDR3 DNA is TGTGCCAGCCCCGAGATCCGGGAGACCCAGTACTTC. Amino acid sequence: CASPEIRETQYF.

The table lists this clonotype with many counts. The chain recombines TRBV30 with TRBJ2-2; 8 bases match TRBD1. Trimming at V came to 5 bases and at J to 1 base, leaving 0 bases not matched to a gene. The CDR3 runs to 13 residues. Germline V gene lookup returns CDR1 GTSNPN and CDR2 SVGIG (reference sequence). Written as DNA, the CDR3 is TGTGCCTGGGGACAGGGGAACACCGGGGAGCTGTTTTTT. Protein sequence: CAWGQGNTGELFF. Full variable domain (missing parts from reference TRBV30 and TRBJ2-2): SQTIHQWPATLVQPVGSPLSLECTVEGTSNPNLYWYRQAAGRGLQLLFYSVGIGQISSEVPQNLSASRPQDRQFILSSKKLLLSDSGFYLCAWGQGNTGELFFGEGSRLTVL.

This clonotype was seen at least ten times. At one of its ends the junction is not consistent with the germline gene, which may arise from a read error. The chain couples TRBV20-1 to TRBJ1-5, with TRBD1 matching over 10 bases. There are 16 residues in the CDR3. The V gene's germline CDR1 is DFQATT and CDR2 SNEGSKA (reference sequence). In nucleotides, the CDR3 is TGCGGTGCTAGAGATCAGAGGACAGGGGGTCATCAGCCCCAGCATTTT. It yields the protein CGARDQRTGGHQPQHF.

This chain links TRBV7-2 with TRBJ2-7; 8 bases fit TRBD2. This CDR3 comprises 15 residues. The ends lost 2 bases at V and 7 bases at J; junction bases unmatched: 10. The germline gives CDR1 SGHTA, CDR2 FQGNSA. This CDR3 is CASSLSGTRTQEQYF. The CDR3 DNA sequence: TGTGCCAGCAGCTTAAGCGGGACTAGAACGCAAGAGCAGTACTTC.

This clonotype was counted ten times or more. The chain is built from TRBV28 and TRBJ1-3, with no clear D. V shed 2 bases and J shed 4 bases, with 3 bases lying between them. Looked up from germline, CDR1 is MDHEN and CDR2 is SYDVKM. The CDR3 is 12 residues long. DNA of the CDR3: TGTGCCAGCAGTTTAGGGGGAAACACCATATATTTT. This translates into CASSLGGNTIYF.

Remarks on this clonotype: This clone may be a read error of a much larger clone one base away. This chain uses TRBV13 with TRBJ2-7; D not resolved. This CDR3 has 14 amino acids. The germline CDR1 and CDR2 sequences are PRHDT and FYEKMQ (reference sequence). CDR3 protein: CASSFQLRKNEQCF. Written as DNA, the CDR3 is TGTGCCAGCAGCTTTCAATTAAGGAAAAACGAGCAGTGCTTC. The variable domain in full, with the rest retrieved from reference TRBV13 and TRBJ2-7, is AAGVIQSPRHLIKEKRETATLKCYPIPRHDTVYWYQQGPGQDPQFLISFYEKMQSDKGSIPDRFSAQQFSDYHSELNMSSLELGDSALYFCASSFQLRKNEQCFGPGTRLTVT.

The J gene is TRBJ1-2, the V gene TRBV2, with unresolved D. V lost 4 bases, J lost 7 bases, and 4 bases lay in between. CDR3 length: 10 amino acids. Germline V gene sequence: CDR1 SNHLY, CDR2 FYNNEI. CDR3 bases: TGTGCCAGCAGTGTGTCTGGCTACACCTTC. This codes for CASSVSGYTF. Complete variable domain (other parts from reference TRBV2 and TRBJ1-2): EPEVTQTPSHQVTQMGQEVILRCVPISNHLYFYWYRQILGQKVEFLVSFYNNEISEKSEIFDDQFSVERPDGSNFTLKIRSTKLEDSAMYFCASSVSGYTFGSGTRLTVV.

This clonotype was recorded at least ten times. The V gene is TRBV20-1, the J gene TRBJ2-7; possibly TRBD2 for D (6 bases). The CDR3 is 14 residues long. Germline assignment: CDR1 DFQATT and CDR2 SNEGSKA (reference sequence). V was clipped by 1 base and J by 2 bases, with 12 bases between them. The CDR3 DNA is TGCAGTGCTAGAGGGAGGGACGGTCCCTACGAGCAGTACTTC. It codes for CSARGRDGPYEQYF.

Remarks on this clonotype: One end of the junction varies from germline; a read error may be responsible. CDR3 region: CASHSGASEKLFF. The CDR3 DNA reads as TGTGCCAGCCACTCCGGGGCGTCGGAAAAATTGTTTTTT. This chain links TRBV5-6 with TRBJ1-4; D might be TRBD1 (5 bases). The germline CDR1 and CDR2 sequences are SGHDT and YYEEEE. The CDR3 sequence is 13 residues long.

To note about this clonotype: It may be a read error: a sequence one base away is much more abundant. This chain links TRBV13 with TRBJ1-1; D is ambiguous. The CDR3 spans 14 residues. Trimming removed 1 base at V and 11 bases at J, with 17 bases between. Germline V lookup: CDR1 PRHDT, CDR2 FYEKMQ (reference sequence). The CDR3 DNA sequence: TGTGCCAGCAGCTTAGCTGCGGGATCAAAAGGGGCTTTCTTT. This sequence encodes CASSLAAGSKGAFF.

This clonotype occurred many times. This chain links TRBV12-3 or TRBV12-4 with TRBJ2-7; 9 bases line up with TRBD1. CDR3 size: 16 residues. J gave up 3 bases and V 4 bases, and 10 bases lay outside the gene matches. CDR3 protein: CASSSVGRDRDYEQYF. CDR3 in DNA: TGTGCCAGCAGTTCTGTGGGCCGGGACAGGGACTACGAGCAGTACTTC.

The gene calls are TRBV3-1 and TRBJ2-7; 14 bases match TRBD2. In germline, CDR1 is LGHDT, CDR2 YNNKEL (reference sequence). With 4 bases clipped from V and 6 bases from J, the junction kept 17 bases outside the gene matches. CDR3 size: 19 residues. In DNA, the CDR3 is TGTGCCAGCAGCCGGGGGATAGGACTAGCGGGAGGCCGCGGGAGCGAGCAGTACTTC. Residues: CASSRGIGLAGGRGSEQYF.

This clonotype was seen only a few times. This chain links TRBV5-6 with TRBJ1-5, with 7 bases fitting TRBD1. The CDR3 is 15 amino acids. Trimming removed 3 bases from V and 4 bases from J; junction bases left unmatched: 7. CDR1 is SGHDT, CDR2 YYEEEE, per germline. CDR3 residues: CASSYRQGGNQPQHF. Written as DNA, the CDR3 is TGTGCCAGCAGCTACCGACAGGGAGGAAATCAGCCCCAGCATTTT.